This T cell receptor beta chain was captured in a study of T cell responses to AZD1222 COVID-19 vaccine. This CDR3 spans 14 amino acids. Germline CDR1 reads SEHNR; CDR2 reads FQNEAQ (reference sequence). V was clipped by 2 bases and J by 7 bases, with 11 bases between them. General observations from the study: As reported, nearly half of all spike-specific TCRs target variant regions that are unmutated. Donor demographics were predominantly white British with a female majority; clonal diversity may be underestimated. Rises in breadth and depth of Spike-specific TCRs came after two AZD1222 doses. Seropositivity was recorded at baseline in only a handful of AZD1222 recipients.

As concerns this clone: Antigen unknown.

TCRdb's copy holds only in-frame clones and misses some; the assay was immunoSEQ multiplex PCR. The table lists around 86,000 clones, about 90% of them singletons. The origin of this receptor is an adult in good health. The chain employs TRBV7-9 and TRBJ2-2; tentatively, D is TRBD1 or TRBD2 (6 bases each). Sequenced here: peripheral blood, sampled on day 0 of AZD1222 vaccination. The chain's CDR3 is CASSLLGGLGELFF. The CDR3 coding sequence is TGTGCCAGCAGCTTATTGGGGGGCCTCGGGGAGCTGTTTTTT.